This TCR beta chain was retrieved from a study of cytomegalovirus exposure and HLA in healthy donors. The PCR ran on 60 Vbeta and 13 Jbeta primers. Assay: immunoSEQ multiplex PCR; the TCRdb copy retains only in-frame clones and omits some. The repertoire holds some 100,000 clones, with around 80% as singletons. What was sequenced was PBMCs. This TCR was recovered from a woman aged 18-30 years in good health and CMV-seronegative.

In nucleotides, the CDR3 is TGCGCCAGCAGCTTGGTTGGAGCGGGAGTTTTCACAGATACGCAGTATTTT. It specifies CASSLVGAGVFTDTQYF. The genes are TRBV5-1 and TRBJ2-3, with TRBD2 identical over 8 bases. CDR1 and CDR2 from the germline V gene are SGHRS and YFSETQ. Trimming removed 0 bases from V and 2 bases from J; junction bases left unmatched: 8. The CDR3 loop spans 17 amino acids.